This TCR beta chain was identified in a study of blood T cell repertoires in COVID-19 (dated by TCRdb to about 2020). General notes on the study: Collaborator samples came from the United States, Italy and Spain and covered acute and convalescent phases of COVID-19. The prospective study material was composed of cDNA or gDNA derived from T cells, B-cell-depleted T cells, or PBMCs. Deeply sampled blood TCRbeta repertoires from subjects exposed to, actively infected with, or recovered from COVID-19 were included in the dataset. The repertoires were made available in a free public database intended to serve as a resource for research on the immune response to SARS-CoV-2. The samples were drawn from two sources: the first 160 participants of the ongoing ImmuneRACE study, and 1,254 subjects contributed by 6 global collaborators. A de-identified subject ID, COVID-19 status, age in years and sex were almost always included in the sample metadata. Where available, HLA class I and class II types were obtained from metadata supplied by the sample provider rather than from assay-based typing. General conclusions and limits of the study: How much clinical and demographic metadata was included differed by source and by participant, and the metadata was provided uncurated.

TCRbeta CDR3 regions were amplified from genomic DNA by means of the immunoSEQ Assay, a bias-controlled multiplex PCR. The study's processing was this. The number of nucleated cells in each sample was estimated by amplification of reference gene primers within the assay. To quantify the absolute abundance of each unique TCRbeta CDR3 rearrangement, sequence reads were collapsed and filtered. For each sample, productive Simpson clonality was calculated as the square root of Simpson's diversity index across productive rearrangements. The source is immuneACCESS, and TCRdb retained only in-frame sequences with V and J called. Part of the clones is not carried over; for the studies checked, unresolved V genes explain less than half of this, and the remainder is unexplained. From that table come the V and J calls and clone size; the DNA was used to work out D and trimming. In all, the sample holds 200,000 to 300,000 clones, and approximately 86% of those were seen once. The top ten constitute roughly 2.6% of the sample.

Per the germline V gene, MDHEN is the CDR1 and SYDVKM is the CDR2. V drops 6 bases and J drops 3 bases, leaving 18 bases in between. The CDR3, cysteine through phenylalanine, is 15 amino acids long. The read is trimmed to its CDR3 DNA, 45 bases read in frame from base 1. A remark on this clone: Which antigen it targets is not known. It has no much larger one-base neighbor in the sample; base qualities were not kept.

In the prospective study, participants were roughly 18 to 100 years old, resided in 20 to 30 geographic areas of the United States, and were enrolled through a virtual design. Cohort assignment in the prospective study relied on participant-reported clinical history from a screening survey and a study questionnaire. For ImmuneRACE Cohort 3, a participant was defined as recovered based on two consecutive negative NP/OP PCR tests, clearance by a healthcare professional, or resolution of symptoms. Mobile phlebotomists in the prospective study collected whole blood, serum and a nasopharyngeal or oropharyngeal swab from every participant. Over an approximately two-month period, participants in the prospective study had the option of providing additional blood draws and questionnaires. Prospective study blood samples were shipped either frozen or at room temperature before DNA extraction.

The chain employs TRBV28 and TRBJ2-7; the D gene is possibly TRBD1, with 6 bases matching. The specimen was PBMCs or T cells enriched from blood (not recorded which). The clonotype originates from a woman between 18 and 29 years old who had recovered from COVID-19. The CDR3: CASSTRWGRFYEQYF. The DNA sequence follows: TGTGCCAGCAGCACTAGGTGGGGGCGCTTCTACGAGCAGTACTTC. Full variable domain (CDR3 extended with the reference TRBV28 and TRBJ2-7 proteins): DVKVTQSSRYLVKRTGEKVFLECVQDMDHENMFWYRQDPGLGLRLIYFSYDVKMKEKGDIPEGYSVSREKKERFSLILESASTNQTSMYLCASSTRWGRFYEQYFGPGTRLTVT.